The clone carrying this T cell receptor beta chain was seen a handful of times. The antigen is undetermined. These data come from a study of cytomegalovirus exposure and HLA in healthy donors. Use of 60 Vbeta and 13 Jbeta primers characterized the PCR. Sequenced by immunoSEQ multiplex PCR; TCRdb stores in-frame clones only, minus some. The top ten clones hold approximately 5% of a sample with around 200,000 clones, less than 85% of them seen once. The CDR3 sequence is 15 residues long. V gave up 0 bases and J gave up 5 bases, with 13 bases separating them. The V gene's germline CDR1 is LGHNA and CDR2 YNFKEQ. General observations from the study: In a later analysis, several top co-occurrence clusters appeared linked to parvovirus B19, influenza, CMV and Epstein-Barr virus. Upon later analysis, TCR association rates were observed to vary by HLA locus, being highest for DRB1 and lowest for HLA-C. Later findings reportedly placed an Asian-associated ancestry cluster below the roughly 700-donor mean for N-insertions. Researchers reported that a few CMV-associated chains were confirmed in vitro as CMV antigen-specific.

Sequenced sample: PBMCs. The chain couples TRBV4-2 to TRBJ1-2; TRBD1 might be the D (6 bases). This receptor was obtained from a man aged 25 to 40 in good health and CMV-seropositive. The CDR3 DNA reads TGTGCCAGCAGCCAAGAGGATGGGGGCACGTATGGCTACACCTTC. Encoded protein: CASSQEDGGTYGYTF.